Each of the 26 T cell receptor beta chains below was sequenced from the same sample in a study of T-cell reconstitution after alpha-beta-depleted transplantation in children. The TCRbeta library was prepared with unique molecular identifiers. One entry per CDR3 protein results from TCRdb running MiXCR on the PCR reads. The table records 600,000 to 700,000 distinct CDR3 sequences, roughly 15% of them present only once. This specimen consisted of PBMCs from the stem cell graft donor, obtained from the stem cell graft. These receptors were collected from a human donor who donated a stem cell graft to a child with acute myeloid leukemia.

This clonotype was counted a few times. This chain connects TRBV5-1 to TRBJ1-6, with 8 positions matching TRBD1. The CDR3 is 15 amino acids. Trimming removed 3 bases from V and 10 bases from J; junction bases left unmatched: 9. In germline, CDR1 is SGHRS, CDR2 YFSETQ. The chain's CDR3 is CASSWAGTGASPLHF. The CDR3 coding sequence is TGCGCCAGCAGCTGGGCCGGGACAGGAGCATCACCCCTCCACTTT.

The rearrangement links TRBV7-2 to TRBJ2-7, with 9 bases that match TRBD1. V shed 5 bases and J 3 bases; nucleotides not matched to a gene: 5. Germline V gives CDR1 SGHTA, CDR2 FQGNSA. This CDR3 is 14 amino acids long. The CDR3 is CASSVGTGRYEQYF. The CDR3 DNA reads TGTGCCAGCAGCGTCGGGACAGGGCGCTACGAGCAGTACTTC.

This clonotype came up a few times. The V and J genes are TRBV7-6 and TRBJ2-2; D not certain. Trimming pared 5 bases from V and 1 base from J, leaving 8 bases between. Germline CDR1 is SGHVS and CDR2 is FNYEAQ. The CDR3 totals 14 residues. The CDR3: CASSPSMNTGELFF. CDR3 DNA: TGTGCCAGCAGCCCCTCGATGAACACCGGGGAGCTGTTTTTT.

The rearrangement links TRBV28 to TRBJ2-3, with D unclear. This CDR3 is built from 15 residues. Germline CDR1 MDHEN, CDR2 SYDVKM. Trimming cost V 6 bases and J 1 base, with 14 bases left between them. CDR3 in DNA: TGTGCCAGCAGCAATCCCATTTTTCGCACAGATACGCAGTATTTT. Its protein is CASSNPIFRTDTQYF. The variable domain in full, completed from reference TRBV28 and TRBJ2-3, reads DVKVTQSSRYLVKRTGEKVFLECVQDMDHENMFWYRQDPGLGLRLIYFSYDVKMKEKGDIPEGYSVSREKKERFSLILESASTNQTSMYLCASSNPIFRTDTQYFGPGTRLTVL.

The V call is TRBV27, the J call TRBJ1-1; unclear D gene. CDR3 length: 13 amino acids. From germline, CDR1 is MNHEY and CDR2 SMNVEV (reference sequence). V was shortened by 5 bases and J by 6 bases, with 13 bases between the two germline ends. This chain's CDR3 is CASSLSRAAEAFF. The CDR3 DNA is TGTGCCAGCAGTCTCTCGAGGGCCGCTGAAGCTTTCTTT.

This chain connects TRBV7-9 to TRBJ2-2; D gene uncertain. The germline V and J ends were trimmed by 0 bases and 6 bases, with 8 bases remaining between them. This CDR3 is 14 amino acids long. Germline V gene lookup returns CDR1 SEHNR and CDR2 FQNEAQ (reference sequence). This chain's CDR3 is CASSLAFRAGELFF. In nucleotides, the CDR3 is TGTGCCAGCAGCTTAGCGTTCCGGGCCGGGGAGCTGTTTTTT.

This clonotype was seen only a few times. The chain couples TRBV7-6 to TRBJ2-2, with D tentatively TRBD2 (5 bases). Trimming stripped 5 bases from V and 5 bases from J, with 12 bases between. The CDR3 runs 14 residues. CDR1 and CDR2 from the germline V gene are SGHVS and FNYEAQ. Here the CDR3 reads CASSPRPGTGELFF. In nucleotides, the CDR3 is TGTGCCAGCAGCCCCCGGCCGGGGACCGGGGAGCTGTTTTTT. The full variable domain, its missing parts supplied by reference TRBV7-6 and TRBJ2-2, is GAGVSQSPRYKVTKRGQDVALRCDPISGHVSLYWYRQALGQGPEFLTYFNYEAQQDKSGLPNDRFSAERPEGSISTLTIQRTEQRDSAMYRCASSPRPGTGELFFGEGSRLTVL.

A note on this clonotype: A much larger clone sits a single nucleotide away, making a read error possible. The chain recombines TRBV29-1 with TRBJ2-1, with a possible D match to TRBD1 (5 bases). The germline V gene has CDR1 SQVTM and CDR2 ANQGSEA. CDR3 length: 11 amino acids. The V gene lost 5 bases and the J gene lost 10 bases, with 12 bases spanning the gap. CDR3: CSVPGFREQFF. In DNA form, the CDR3 reads TGCAGCGTTCCAGGGTTCCGCGAGCAGTTCTTC.

J is TRBJ1-4 and V is TRBV4-1; a possible D gene is TRBD1 (6 bases). Trimming cost V 3 bases and J 5 bases, with 19 bases left between them. The CDR3 spans 17 residues. Per germline, CDR1 MGHRA and CDR2 YSYEKL. This CDR3 reads CASSQREIRTDNEKLFF. DNA for the CDR3: TGCGCCAGCAGCCAGAGGGAAATACGGACAGACAATGAAAAACTGTTTTTT.

This clonotype appeared many times. This chain uses TRBV29-1 with TRBJ2-1; TRBD1 might be the D (6 bases). Germline V gene data show CDR1 as SQVTM and CDR2 as ANQGSEA. Between the trimmed V and J ends, which lost 7 bases and 9 bases, there was a span of 19 bases. The CDR3 is 13 residues long. The CDR3 here is CSAGPGQKGEQFF. The CDR3 region has the DNA TGCAGCGCCGGACCGGGACAAAAGGGTGAGCAGTTCTTC.

This clonotype was detected ten times or more. The chain links TRBV4-3 to TRBJ2-3; weak D call: TRBD2 (6 bases). V lost 1 base, J lost 6 bases, and 11 bases lay in between. Germline CDR1 reads LGHNA; CDR2 reads YSLEER. The CDR3 runs to 14 residues. The CDR3 region is CASSQVQAGDTQYF. The CDR3 DNA is TGCGCCAGCAGCCAAGTACAGGCGGGGGATACGCAGTATTTT.

The V and J genes are TRBV25-1 and TRBJ1-1, with TRBD1 matching over 9 bases. The germline V gene encodes CDR1 MGHDK and CDR2 SYGVNS. The trim removed 5 bases at V and 7 bases at J, leaving 8 bases unmatched. CDR3 length equals 14 residues. The CDR3 nucleotides are TGTGCCAGCAGTTGGACAGGGGAAGTTCGTGAAGCTTTCTTT. The encoded protein is CASSWTGEVREAFF.

This clonotype was counted at least ten times. The rearrangement joins TRBV29-1 to TRBJ2-7; TRBD1 might be the D (5 bases). The CDR3 has 15 residues. V was clipped by 1 base and J by 0 bases, with 13 bases between them. Germline assignment: CDR1 SQVTM and CDR2 ANQGSEA. The CDR3 nucleotides read TGCAGCGTTGAAGGCGACAGAGAAAGCTCCTACGAGCAGTACTTC. This gives the protein CSVEGDRESSYEQYF.

This sequence joins TRBV3-1 and TRBJ1-1; D remains ambiguous. The CDR3 loop spans 16 amino acids. CDR1 is LGHDT and CDR2 is YNNKEL in the germline V gene (reference sequence). The germline V and J ends were trimmed by 0 bases and 4 bases, with 15 bases remaining between them. CDR3 loop: CASSQDGIGSLTEAFF. The CDR3 DNA is TGTGCCAGCAGCCAAGATGGGATAGGGTCTCTCACTGAAGCTTTCTTT. Using reference TRBV3-1 and TRBJ1-1 for the parts outside the CDR3, the full variable domain is DTAVSQTPKYLVTQMGNDKSIKCEQNLGHDTMYWYKQDSKKFLKIMFSYNNKELIINETVPNRFSPKSPDKAHLNLHINSLELGDSAVYFCASSQDGIGSLTEAFFGQGTRLTVV.

This chain connects TRBV6-1 to TRBJ2-7; TRBD1 agrees at 7 bases. This CDR3 is built from 17 residues. V was clipped by 8 bases and J by 3 bases; unmatched bases: 19. The germline CDR1 and CDR2 sequences are MNHNS and SASEGT. Here the CDR3 DNA reads TGTGCCAGCTGGGACAGCAAAAGGGCCCACTCAGGCTACGAGCAGTACTTC. Translated, it gives CASWDSKRAHSGYEQYF.

The chain joins TRBV5-1 to TRBJ2-2; D uncertain. The CDR3 is 14 amino acids. CDR1 and CDR2 from the germline V gene are SGHRS and YFSETQ. V lost 0 bases and J 6 bases, leaving 9 bases between the germline ends. The CDR3 region has the DNA TGCGCCAGCAGCTTGGCCGAAGGGCCCGGGGAGCTGTTTTTT. It yields the protein CASSLAEGPGELFF.

The sample holds many counts of this clonotype. The rearrangement uses TRBV20-1 and TRBJ1-5; TRBD1 aligns across 7 bases. V lost 6 bases, J lost 5 bases, and 7 bases stayed unmatched. Per germline, CDR1 DFQATT and CDR2 SNEGSKA (reference sequence). The CDR3 is 13 residues long. The CDR3 DNA reads as TGCAGTGCCTCGGGACAGCGGGATCAGCCCCAGCATTTT. It yields the protein CSASGQRDQPQHF.

The chain joins TRBV12-3 or TRBV12-4 to TRBJ1-6, with TRBD1 identical over 11 bases. CDR3 length equals 17 residues. Unmatched junction bases numbered 8, after V lost 3 bases and J lost 7 bases. This chain's CDR3 is CASSFVGTGGKNSPLHF. The DNA of the CDR3 is TGTGCCAGCAGTTTCGTTGGGACAGGGGGGAAAAATTCACCCCTCCACTTT.

This chain uses TRBV20-1 with TRBJ1-6; D ambiguous. In germline, CDR1 is DFQATT, CDR2 SNEGSKA (reference sequence). This CDR3 has 13 amino acids. The V end lost 6 bases, the J end lost 8 bases, and 14 bases lay between the germline ends. CDR3 in DNA: TGCAGTGCCCCCGGGCCTGGGGATTCACCCCTCCACTTT. As protein: CSAPGPGDSPLHF.

This chain links TRBV25-1 with TRBJ2-7; possibly TRBD1 for D (6 bases). V gave up 3 bases and J gave up 0 bases, with 12 bases separating them. From germline, CDR1 is MGHDK and CDR2 SYGVNS. The CDR3 extends over 15 amino acids. CDR3 sequence: CASSDPRTASYEQYF. In DNA, the CDR3 is TGTGCCAGCAGTGACCCTCGGACAGCCTCCTACGAGCAGTACTTC.

This clonotype was observed many times. The chain couples TRBV29-1 to TRBJ2-2, with D unclear. Germline CDR1 SQVTM, CDR2 ANQGSEA. The CDR3 is 14 amino acids. V lost 5 bases and J 3 bases, leaving 13 bases between the germline ends. CDR3 nucleotide sequence: TGCAGCGTTATAGTGCTTGGGGACACCGGGGAGCTGTTTTTT. It is translated as CSVIVLGDTGELFF.

This clonotype was seen only a few times. CDR3 bases: TGTGCCAGCAGTATCGACCTACTCTCTGGAAACACCATATATTTT. Amino acid sequence: CASSIDLLSGNTIYF. The chain joins TRBV6-5 to TRBJ1-3, with no clear D. The CDR3 sequence is 15 residues long. V dropped 5 bases and J dropped 0 bases, with 11 bases sitting between them. In germline, CDR1 is MNHEY, CDR2 SVGAGI.

The table lists this clonotype with many counts. The rearrangement uses TRBV20-1 and TRBJ2-4; either TRBD1 or TRBD2 may supply D (6 bases each). This CDR3 contains 15 residues. Germline CDR1 and CDR2: DFQATT and SNEGSKA (reference sequence). V lost 0 bases and J lost 0, with 9 bases in between. DNA of the CDR3: TGCAGTGCTAGAGATCGGGGGCTAGCCAAAAACATTCAGTACTTC. It encodes CSARDRGLAKNIQYF.

The V gene is TRBV6-5, the J gene TRBJ1-5, with no clear D. The CDR3 has 14 amino acids. V lost 2 bases and J 3 bases, leaving 8 bases between the germline ends. CDR1 MNHEY and CDR2 SVGAGI come from the germline V gene. CDR3 sequence reads: CASSYGTDNQPQHF. As DNA, the CDR3 is TGTGCCAGCAGTTACGGTACAGACAATCAGCCCCAGCATTTT.

This clonotype showed up just a few times. The V and J genes are TRBV7-2 and TRBJ2-1, with TRBD2 identical over 8 bases. Germline CDR1 reads SGHTA; CDR2 reads FQGNSA. V was pared by 1 base and J by 5 bases, with 7 bases of the junction left unmatched. CDR3 size: 16 residues. The chain's CDR3 is CASSLGNGGVNNEQFF. CDR3 coding DNA: TGTGCCAGCAGCTTAGGAAACGGGGGGGTAAACAATGAGCAGTTCTTC.

This clonotype was observed at least ten times. This chain uses TRBV20-1 with TRBJ1-4, with D possibly being TRBD1 (5 bases). The V end was cut by 4 bases, the J end by 0 bases, with 9 bases between. CDR1 and CDR2 from the germline V gene are DFQATT and SNEGSKA (reference sequence). This CDR3 is built from 14 residues. The chain's CDR3 is CSATDTATNEKLFF. The CDR3 region has the DNA TGCAGTGCTACGGACACTGCAACTAATGAAAAACTGTTTTTT.